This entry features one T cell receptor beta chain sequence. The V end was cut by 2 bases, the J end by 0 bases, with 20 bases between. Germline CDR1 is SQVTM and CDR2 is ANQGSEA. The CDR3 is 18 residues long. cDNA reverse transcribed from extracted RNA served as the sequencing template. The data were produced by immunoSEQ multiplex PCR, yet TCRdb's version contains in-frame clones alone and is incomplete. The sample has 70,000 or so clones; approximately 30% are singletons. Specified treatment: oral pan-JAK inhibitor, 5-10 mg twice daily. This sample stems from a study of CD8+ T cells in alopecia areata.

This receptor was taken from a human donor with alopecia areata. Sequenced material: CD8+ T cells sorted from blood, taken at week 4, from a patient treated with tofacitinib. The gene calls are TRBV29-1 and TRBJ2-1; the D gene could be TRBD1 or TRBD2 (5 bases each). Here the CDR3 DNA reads TGCAGCGTTGAAAAATCAAGGGACCTTAGGAGCTCCTACAATGAGCAGTTCTTC. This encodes CSVEKSRDLRSSYNEQFF.